This paragraph covers one T cell receptor beta chain sequence. Its recognized antigen is unknown. No base qualities exist here, and no much larger clone lies one base off it. These data originate in a study of cytomegalovirus exposure and HLA in healthy donors (dated by TCRdb to about 2017). Turning to the overall study: According to an earlier analysis of around 600 of the donors, some 180 million T cells yielded approximately 120 million unique TCR beta sequences and approximately 300 Gb of sequence data. An early release that covered 640 HLA-typed donors contained approximately 320 gigabases of sequencing data and tens of millions of unique TCR sequences. Among the roughly 400 genotyped donors, 81% belonged to the genetic ancestry cluster associated with self-reported Caucasian donors. The study aimed to test whether signatures of past pathogen exposure could be identified by cataloging public T cell receptors. Using immunosequencing, the study profiled T cell repertoires from about 620 subjects and related those repertoires to cytomegalovirus serostatus. A separate validation cohort of 100 to 150 different subjects was used in addition to the 666-subject first cohort. High-throughput TCR immunosequencing, statistical association of individual TCRs with disease status, and machine learning were combined to predict cytomegalovirus infection status. To study patterns of TCR occurrence, a later analysis re-analyzed previously published TCR beta repertoires from 550 to 800 donors and added high-resolution HLA genotyping. Rather than drawing on any new phenotypic data, the later analysis identified candidate immune exposures from TCR beta sequences and the way those sequences occurred across donors. An earlier analysis of some 500 of the donors used high-throughput TCR beta sequencing to judge whether each TCR beta V gene segment behaved as functional or pseudogenic. Donor age, sex, ethnicity and CMV serostatus were compiled together with the repertoire data. A later genetic analysis took genome-wide SNP genotypes for about 65% of the roughly 670 donors and used that subset as a discovery cohort. Every repertoire in the discovery cohort had been generated on one and the same sequencing platform. HLA typing covered class I and class II loci at four-digit resolution. The number of donors typed differed by locus, with roughly 620-630 for A, B, C, DRB1 and DQB1, roughly 520 for DQA1, 600 to 610 for DPA1, and 450 to 480 for DPB1. A few DR-DQ haplotypes were handled as single units for association and clustering because linkage in the cohort was strong. Among roughly 400 genotyped donors of the cohort, an average of roughly 230,000 unique TCR beta nucleotide sequences was sequenced per donor, of which approximately 18% were non-productive.

The library was prepared using the immunoSEQ multiplex PCR assay. A mixture of 60 forward primers for TCR Vbeta segments and 13 reverse primers for TCR Jbeta segments was used in the multiplex PCR. Amplification of the CDR3 region of rearranged TCR beta genes was performed with a multiplex PCR assay on genomic DNA. On the Illumina HiSeq System, the amplified TCR beta libraries were sequenced as 87-base-pair reads. Turning to the authors' computational methods: A later analysis counted tens of millions of unique TCR beta chains across the 640 or so repertoires, and approximately 11 million of these chains were shared by at least two donors. A nearest-neighbor algorithm error-corrected the raw reads and collapsed the reads into unique sequences, merging closely related sequences to remove PCR and sequencing errors. V, D and J gene segments were assigned by aligning CDR3 sequences to IMGT reference sequences. For a sequence to be retained, at least a six-nucleotide match to both a V gene segment and a J gene segment was required. A rearrangement was called productive if the CDR3 had no stop codons and remained in frame with V and J, and every other rearrangement was called non-productive. CDR3 was defined by IMGT convention, running from the second conserved V-encoded cysteine to the conserved J-encoded phenylalanine. Sequences without an unambiguous match to a single V gene segment were excluded from the earlier analysis of over 500 of the donors. An earlier analysis of about 600 of the donors called V segments functional above 56.7% productive rearrangements and segregating when the between-donor standard deviation exceeded 5%. A statistical classification framework was developed to diagnose cytomegalovirus status using the catalog of TCR beta chain sequences. In a later analysis, V and J genes were assigned by comparing TCR nucleotide sequences against IMGT/GENE-DB human TR gene sequences. A later analysis assigned CDR3 sequences and most-parsimonious VDJ recombination scenarios with the TCRdist pipeline. A later analysis defined each TCR beta chain by its CDR3 amino acid sequence plus V-gene family, and excluded reads lacking a unique V-gene family. As a way to deal with suspected cross-contamination and a sequencing artifact, a later analysis dropped 500 to 700 nucleotide sequences that were highly shared and had low generation probability. In a later analysis, a clonal expansion index for each public chain was calculated from normalized within-repertoire ranks of inferred template counts. Generation probabilities in a later analysis came from a VDJ recombination model fitted to out-of-frame rearrangements, and those results were checked against IGoR. In a later analysis, TCR-TCR, TCR-HLA and TCR-CMV co-occurrence was scored with hypergeometric tests, and a repertoire-size bias correction was applied to TCR pairs. In a later analysis, false discovery rates were estimated by permuting HLA or CMV assignments 20 times. In a later analysis, co-occurring TCRs were grouped with DBSCAN, and TCRdist sequence similarity was added when clustering was performed within HLA-allele-positive subsets. Co-occurrence clustering excluded repertoires with fewer than 30,000 or more than 120,000 public chains, plus five with anomalous nucleotide sharing. In its TCRdb copy, this immuneACCESS table keeps in-frame sequences only and misses some clones. Where compared with another copy, unresolved V genes explain less than half of these, and the others have no known cause. The V and J calls and the clone size are those of that table, but D and trimming were determined from the DNA. A total of 150,000 to 200,000 clones appear in this sample, around 73% of them only once. Over 1.1% of the sample is held by the ten biggest clonotypes.

The cohort consisted of hundreds of healthy bone marrow donors. Cohort members were all nominally healthy when sampled, although unrecorded immune exposures were likely present. The donor was CMV seronegative and was included in the group of under 450 seronegative cohort members. A peripheral blood sample was provided by each donor, and peripheral blood mononuclear cells were used for TCR beta sequencing. Genomic DNA extraction from the blood cell samples was performed with the Qiagen DNeasy Blood Extraction Kit. The paper as a whole reports these results and caveats: The authors suggested that the approach could potentially be generalized to other disease states and immunological phenotypes. An association between a missense DCLRE1C variant and V-gene and J-gene trimming of TCR beta chains was found in a later genetic analysis and replicated in an independent cohort. A later analysis found that most CMV-associated TCR beta chains appeared HLA-restricted, with HLA associations seemingly driven largely by CMV exposure. Some IMGT-functional V segments, including TRBV6-2 and TRBV6-3, could not be distinguished by the 87-base-pair reads and were therefore excluded. Sequencing depth was assumed to be roughly uniform across donors in the presence/absence analyses, though that assumption may not hold. The classifier was reported to diagnose cytomegalovirus status with high specificity and sensitivity in both the original cohort and the validation cohort. According to a later analysis, TCR association rates differed among HLA loci, with DRB1 alleles showing the most associated TCRs and HLA-C alleles showing the fewest. Most TCR sequences were seen in very few donors, while some public TCRs were found in many individuals. A further reported finding was that TCR beta sequences accurately predicted the HLA-A and HLA-B alleles for most subjects in the first cohort. Correlated functional status among segregating V segments might reflect linkage disequilibrium, but an unknown experimental factor could not be ruled out. The earlier analysis of 587 of the donors excluded 15 to 20 rarely observed V segments, including chromosome 9 orphons, because counts were too low. The cohort was sequenced for TCR beta chains only, and without alpha or paired-chain data the features that could be detected were limited. According to a later genetic analysis, donors in an Asian-associated ancestry cluster had fewer N-insertions in productive TCRs than the approximately 700-donor mean. Because some donors lacked HLA typing at each locus, the association tests relied only on the typed subset. Specific HLA alleles were associated with 15,000 to 20,000 TCR beta sequences at a false discovery rate of 0.05 in a later analysis. The sequencing pipeline was judged likely to have produced a cluster of highly shared sequence variants as a technical artifact. In a later analysis, several top co-occurrence clusters were reported to appear linked to parvovirus B19, influenza, CMV and Epstein-Barr virus. Broadly in line with IMGT annotations, most TCR beta V segments showed up in productive rearrangements about 87% or about 30% of the time in an earlier analysis of 587 of the donors. Assigning TCR associations to individual alleles was difficult when HLA alleles, especially DR and DQ, strongly co-occurred. In a later analysis, HLA-associated TCR beta chains showed more clonal expansion and lower generation probabilities than non-associated chains that were equally common. The study listed 150 to 200 TCR beta chains as associated with cytomegalovirus. For the cohort, immune exposure information was limited to CMV serostatus. A few of the identified cytomegalovirus-associated TCR beta chains were confirmed in vitro to be specific for cytomegalovirus antigens.

Including cysteine and phenylalanine, the CDR3 has 13 amino acids. CDR3 DNA only is kept here, 39 bases in frame from base 1. The germline V gene (reference sequence) provides CDR1 LNHDA and CDR2 SQIVND. Trimming leaves V shorter by 6 bases and J shorter by 8 bases, with the junction holding 5 bases beyond the gene matches. The V gene is TRBV19 and the J gene is TRBJ2-2; 8 nucleotides in the junction match TRBD2. The sample consisted of PBMCs. This clonotype originated in a male donor in good health and CMV-seronegative. The DNA reads TGTGCCAGTAGCCCGGGACTAGGGGGGGAGCTGTTTTTT. It specifies CASSPGLGGELFF.